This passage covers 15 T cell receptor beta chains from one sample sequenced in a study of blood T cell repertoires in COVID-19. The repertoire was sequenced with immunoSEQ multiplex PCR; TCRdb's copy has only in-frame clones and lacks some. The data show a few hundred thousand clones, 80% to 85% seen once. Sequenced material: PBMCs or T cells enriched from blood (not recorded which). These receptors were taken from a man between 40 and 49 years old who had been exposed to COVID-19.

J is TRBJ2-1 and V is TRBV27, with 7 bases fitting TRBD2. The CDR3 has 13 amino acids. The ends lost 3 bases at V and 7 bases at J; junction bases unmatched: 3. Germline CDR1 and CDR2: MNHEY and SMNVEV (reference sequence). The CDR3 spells CASSFSGGNEQFF. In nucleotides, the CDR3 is TGTGCCAGCAGTTTTTCCGGGGGGAATGAGCAGTTCTTC.

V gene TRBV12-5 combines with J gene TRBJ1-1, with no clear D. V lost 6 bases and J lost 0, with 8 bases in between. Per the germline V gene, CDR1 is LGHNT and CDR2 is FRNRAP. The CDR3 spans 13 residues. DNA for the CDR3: TGTGCTAGTGGCTGGGCCTTGAACACTGAAGCTTTCTTT. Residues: CASGWALNTEAFF.

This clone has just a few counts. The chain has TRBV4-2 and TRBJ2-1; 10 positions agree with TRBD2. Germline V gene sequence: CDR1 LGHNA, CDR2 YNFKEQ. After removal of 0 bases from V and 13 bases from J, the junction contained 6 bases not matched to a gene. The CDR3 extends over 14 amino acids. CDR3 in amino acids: CASSQESGRALQFF. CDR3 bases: TGTGCCAGCAGCCAAGAGAGCGGGAGGGCCCTACAGTTCTTC.

The CDR3 DNA reads as TGTGCCAGCAGCGGCATCTCAGGGGGCTCTTCCCAATTGAAGTCACCCCTCCACTTT. Its translation: CASSGISGGSSQLKSPLHF. This chain uses TRBV3-1 (or the pseudogene TRBV3-2) with TRBJ1-6; 8 bases fit TRBD1. The trim removed 5 bases at V and 10 bases at J, leaving 22 bases unmatched. Germline loops: CDR1 LGHDT, CDR2 YNNKEL (reference sequence). The CDR3 is 19 residues long.

The CDR3 is CASSPPVAGYGYTF. Here the CDR3 DNA reads TGTGCCAGCTCACCACCGGTGGCAGGTTATGGCTACACCTTC. The V call is TRBV18, the J call TRBJ1-2; D unclear. The CDR3 is made up of 14 amino acids. Germline lookup yields CDR1 KGHSH and CDR2 LQKENI. V shed 0 bases and J shed 5 bases, with 10 bases lying between them.

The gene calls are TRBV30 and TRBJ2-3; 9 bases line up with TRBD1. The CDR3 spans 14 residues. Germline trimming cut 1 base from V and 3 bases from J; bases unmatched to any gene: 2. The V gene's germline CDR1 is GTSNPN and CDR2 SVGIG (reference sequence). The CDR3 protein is CAWSGQGGTDTQYF. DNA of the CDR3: TGTGCCTGGAGTGGACAGGGGGGGACAGATACGCAGTATTTT.

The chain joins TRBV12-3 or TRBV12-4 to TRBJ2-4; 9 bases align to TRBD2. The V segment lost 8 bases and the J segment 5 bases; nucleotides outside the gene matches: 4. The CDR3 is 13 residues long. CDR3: CASLSGGENIQYF. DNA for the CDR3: TGTGCCAGCCTTAGCGGGGGTGAAAACATTCAGTACTTC.

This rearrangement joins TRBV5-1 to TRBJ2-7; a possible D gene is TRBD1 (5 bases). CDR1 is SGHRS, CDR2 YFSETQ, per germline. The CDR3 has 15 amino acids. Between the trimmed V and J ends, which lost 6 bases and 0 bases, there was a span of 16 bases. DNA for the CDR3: TGCGCCAGCACCACCTCTACAGGTCACTCCTACGAGCAGTACTTC. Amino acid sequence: CASTTSTGHSYEQYF.

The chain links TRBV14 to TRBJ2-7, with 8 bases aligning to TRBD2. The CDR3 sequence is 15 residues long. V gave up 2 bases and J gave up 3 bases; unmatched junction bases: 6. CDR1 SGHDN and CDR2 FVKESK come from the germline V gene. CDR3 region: CASSQNYGGGYEQYF. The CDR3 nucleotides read TGTGCCAGCAGCCAAAATTACGGGGGGGGCTACGAGCAGTACTTC.

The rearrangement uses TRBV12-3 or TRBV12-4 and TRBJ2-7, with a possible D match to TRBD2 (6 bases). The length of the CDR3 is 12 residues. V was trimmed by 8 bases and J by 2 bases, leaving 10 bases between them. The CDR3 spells CASGDSPYEQYF. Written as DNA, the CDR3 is TGTGCCAGCGGGGACTCCCCCTACGAGCAGTACTTC.

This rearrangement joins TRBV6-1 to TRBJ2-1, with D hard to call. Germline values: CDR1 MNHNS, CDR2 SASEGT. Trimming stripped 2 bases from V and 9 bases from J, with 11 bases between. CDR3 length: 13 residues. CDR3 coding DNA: TGTGCCAGCAGTGAACCTTCACTGGTTGAGCAGTTCTTC. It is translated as CASSEPSLVEQFF.

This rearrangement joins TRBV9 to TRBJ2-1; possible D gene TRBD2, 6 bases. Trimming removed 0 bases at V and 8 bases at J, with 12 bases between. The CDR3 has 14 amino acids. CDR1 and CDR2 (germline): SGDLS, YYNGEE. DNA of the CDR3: TGTGCCAGCAGCGTAGATCCCAGCGGGTATGAGCAGTTCTTC. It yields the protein CASSVDPSGYEQFF.

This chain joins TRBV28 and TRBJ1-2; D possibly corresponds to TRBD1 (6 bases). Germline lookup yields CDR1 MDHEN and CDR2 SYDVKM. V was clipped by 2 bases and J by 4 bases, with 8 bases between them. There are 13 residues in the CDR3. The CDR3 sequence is CASSLTGIYGYTF. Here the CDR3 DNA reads TGTGCCAGCAGTTTAACAGGGATCTATGGCTACACCTTC.

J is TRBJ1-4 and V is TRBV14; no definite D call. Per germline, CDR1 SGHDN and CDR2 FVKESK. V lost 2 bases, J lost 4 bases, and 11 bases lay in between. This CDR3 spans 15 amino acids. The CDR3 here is CASSQQSGVNEKLFF. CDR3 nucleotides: TGTGCCAGCAGCCAACAAAGTGGAGTTAATGAAAAACTGTTTTTT.

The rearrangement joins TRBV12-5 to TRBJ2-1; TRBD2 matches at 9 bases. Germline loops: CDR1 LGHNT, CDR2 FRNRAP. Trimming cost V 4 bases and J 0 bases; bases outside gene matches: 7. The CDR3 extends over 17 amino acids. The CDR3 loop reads CASGSHRLAVSYNEQFF. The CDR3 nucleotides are TGTGCTAGTGGTTCTCACCGACTAGCGGTCTCCTACAATGAGCAGTTCTTC.